These T cell receptor beta chains were read from a single sample in a study of T cells in Graves' hyperthyroidism and ophthalmopathy. TCRdb re-called the multiplex PCR reads with MiXCR, one entry per CDR3 protein. The data contain some 550,000 distinct CDR3 sequences, around 20% of them singletons. Sequencing was done on a sample of blood. All receptors derive from a young man with Graves' hyperthyroidism. The CDR3 runs from the conserved cysteine through the conserved F or W. D genes are given only for firm matches. For some rows the clone size is stated as once, few or many, or as a class when expanded; others skip it.

TGTGCCAGCAGAGGAGGACTAGCGGGGCTCGGGGAGACCCAGTACTTC	CASRGGLAGLGETQYF	few	TRBV2	TRBJ2-5	TRBD2
TGTGCCAGCAGTTACCCCCGAGGCAGGGGGGGCTACGAGCAGTACTTC	CASSYPRGRGGYEQYF	many	TRBV28	TRBJ2-7	NA
TGTGCCAGCAGTCCTACTCCAAGACCCTACGAGCAGTACTTC	CASSPTPRPYEQYF	many	TRBV28	TRBJ2-7	NA
TGTGCCAGCAGGACACTACAGGGCGGCACTGAAGCTTTCTTT	CASRTLQGGTEAFF	NA	TRBV28	TRBJ1-1	NA
TGTGCCAGCAGCGTAACGGACTACCAAGAGACCCAGTACTTC	CASSVTDYQETQYF	NA	TRBV9	TRBJ2-5	NA
TGTGCCAGCAGTGAGACTAGCGGGGGACAAGAGACCCAGTACTTC	CASSETSGGQETQYF	many	TRBV6-1	TRBJ2-5	TRBD2
TGTGCCTGGAGTTCACTCACCTACGAGCAGTACTTC	CAWSSLTYEQYF	many	TRBV30	TRBJ2-7	NA
TGTGCCAGCGAAGGGAACGAGGACGAGCAGTACTTC	CASEGNEDEQYF	many	TRBV7-2	TRBJ2-7	NA
TGCAGCGTTTCCGGGACAGGGGACTATGGCTACACCTTC	CSVSGTGDYGYTF	many	TRBV29-1	TRBJ1-2	TRBD1
TGTGCCAGCAGTTCCCGGGAAGCGGGTAATTCACCCCTCCACTTT	CASSSREAGNSPLHF	many	TRBV28	TRBJ1-6	NA
TGTGCCAGCAGTTTAGGCCTAGGTCATCAGCCCCAGCATTTT	CASSLGLGHQPQHF	many	TRBV12-3/TRBV12-4	TRBJ1-5	NA
TGTGCCAGCAGCTTTAGCGGGGCCAGGTACGGTGAAGCTTTCTTT	CASSFSGARYGEAFF	NA	TRBV13	TRBJ1-1	NA
TGTACCAGCAGTTTAGGGTACCCTCCCTGGAACACTGAAGCTTTCTTT	CTSSLGYPPWNTEAFF	NA	TRBV12-3/TRBV12-4	TRBJ1-1	NA
TGTGCCACCAGTGATTTCCCCGGAACAGGCTACACCTTC	CATSDFPGTGYTF	NA	TRBV24-1	TRBJ1-2	NA
TGTGCCTGCTCAACCCTAGGCACAGGGAGCTATGGCTACACCTTC	CACSTLGTGSYGYTF	many	TRBV30	TRBJ1-2	NA
TGTGCCGCCGGTGGGGCTGGGGCCAACGTCCTGACTTTC	CAAGGAGANVLTF	NA	TRBV10-3	TRBJ2-6	NA
TGTGCCAGCAGCCAAGAAGGGGAGGCGGAGACCCAGTACTTC	CASSQEGEAETQYF	many	TRBV4-2	TRBJ2-5	NA
TGTGCCAGTAGACGACAGGGGAATCAGCCCCAGCATTTT	CASRRQGNQPQHF	NA	TRBV6-1	TRBJ1-5	TRBD1
TGTGCCACCAGTGACCGGACAGGAGGGCAAGAGACCCAGTACTTC	CATSDRTGGQETQYF	NA	TRBV24-1	TRBJ2-5	NA
TGTGCCAGTAGATCAGGGCACGGCTACAATCAGCCCCAGCATTTT	CASRSGHGYNQPQHF	many	TRBV19	TRBJ1-5	NA
TGCGCCAGCAGCTTTGGGTCGGGGAACACTGAAGCTTTCTTT	CASSFGSGNTEAFF	many	TRBV5-1	TRBJ1-1	NA
TGCGCCAGCAGCCTGAGTACAGGTGGGGGACCCCTCCACTTT	CASSLSTGGGPLHF	NA	TRBV4-1	TRBJ1-6	NA
TGTGCCAGCAGCCAAGGTAGAAACACCATATATTTT	CASSQGRNTIYF	NA	TRBV12-3/TRBV12-4	TRBJ1-3	NA
TGTGCCAGCAGGATTGCAGGGCCGAACACTGAAGCTTTCTTT	CASRIAGPNTEAFF	few	TRBV12-3/TRBV12-4	TRBJ1-1	NA
TGTGCCAGCAGCCCGATCGATCAGCCCCAGCATTTT	CASSPIDQPQHF	many	TRBV11-2	TRBJ1-5	NA
TGTGCCAGCAGTTTAGGGACAGGGGCATTCTCCTACGAGCAGTACTTC	CASSLGTGAFSYEQYF	many	TRBV28	TRBJ2-7	TRBD1